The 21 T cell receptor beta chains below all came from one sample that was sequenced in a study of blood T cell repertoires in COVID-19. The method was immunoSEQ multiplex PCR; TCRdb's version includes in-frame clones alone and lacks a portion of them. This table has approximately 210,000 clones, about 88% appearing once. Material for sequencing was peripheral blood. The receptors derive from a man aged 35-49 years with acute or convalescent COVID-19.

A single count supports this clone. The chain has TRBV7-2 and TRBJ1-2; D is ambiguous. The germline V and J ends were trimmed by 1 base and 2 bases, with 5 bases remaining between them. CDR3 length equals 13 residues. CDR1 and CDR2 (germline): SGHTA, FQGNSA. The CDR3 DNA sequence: TGTGCCAGCAGCTTAGGAGAAAACTATGGCTACACCTTC. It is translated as CASSLGENYGYTF. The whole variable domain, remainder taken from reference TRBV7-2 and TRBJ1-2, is GAGVSQSPSNKVTEKGKDVELRCDPISGHTALYWYRQSLGQGLEFLIYFQGNSAPDKSGLPSDRFSAERTGGSVSTLTIQRTQQEDSAVYLCASSLGENYGYTFGSGTRLTVV.

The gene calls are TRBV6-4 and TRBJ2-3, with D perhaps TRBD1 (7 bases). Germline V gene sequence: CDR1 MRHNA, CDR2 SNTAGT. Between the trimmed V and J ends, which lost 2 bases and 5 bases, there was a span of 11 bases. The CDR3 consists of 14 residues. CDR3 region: CASSDQGGGDTQYF. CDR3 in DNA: TGTGCCAGCAGTGACCAGGGGGGCGGAGATACGCAGTATTTT.

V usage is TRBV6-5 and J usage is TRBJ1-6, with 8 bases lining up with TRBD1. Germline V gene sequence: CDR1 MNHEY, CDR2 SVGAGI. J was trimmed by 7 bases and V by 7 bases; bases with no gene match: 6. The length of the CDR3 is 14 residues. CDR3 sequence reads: CASTTTGENSPLHF. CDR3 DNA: TGTGCCAGCACTACGACAGGGGAGAATTCACCCCTCCACTTT.

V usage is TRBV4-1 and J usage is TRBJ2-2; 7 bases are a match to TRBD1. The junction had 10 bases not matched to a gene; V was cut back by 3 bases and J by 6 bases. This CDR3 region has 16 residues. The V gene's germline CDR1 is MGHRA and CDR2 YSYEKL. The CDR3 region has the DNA TGCGCCAGCAGCCAGGAGCTAGACAGGGAAGCCGGGGAGCTGTTTTTT. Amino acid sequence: CASSQELDREAGELFF.

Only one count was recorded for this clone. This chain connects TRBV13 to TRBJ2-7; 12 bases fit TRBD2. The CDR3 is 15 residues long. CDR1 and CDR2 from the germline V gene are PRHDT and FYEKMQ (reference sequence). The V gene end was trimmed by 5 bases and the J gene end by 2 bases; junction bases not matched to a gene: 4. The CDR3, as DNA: TGTGCCAGCAGCGACCGGACTAGCGGGGCCTACGAGCAGTACTTC. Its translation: CASSDRTSGAYEQYF. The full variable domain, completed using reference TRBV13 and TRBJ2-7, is AAGVIQSPRHLIKEKRETATLKCYPIPRHDTVYWYQQGPGQDPQFLISFYEKMQSDKGSIPDRFSAQQFSDYHSELNMSSLELGDSALYFCASSDRTSGAYEQYFGPGTRLTVT.

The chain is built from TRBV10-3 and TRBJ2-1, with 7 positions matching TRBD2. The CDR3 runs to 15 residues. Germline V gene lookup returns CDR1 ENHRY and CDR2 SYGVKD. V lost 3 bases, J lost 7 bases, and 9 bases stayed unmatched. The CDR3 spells CAISEAGGRRNEQFF. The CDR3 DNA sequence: TGTGCCATCAGTGAAGCGGGCGGGAGAAGGAATGAGCAGTTCTTC.

Here the CDR3 reads CASSYGLAEGSEQYF. The CDR3, as DNA: TGTGCCAGCAGTTATGGTCTAGCGGAAGGTAGCGAGCAGTACTTC. The V and J genes are TRBV6-2 or TRBV6-3 and TRBJ2-7, with TRBD2 matching over 7 bases. Per germline, CDR1 MNHEY and CDR2 SVGEGT. The V gene end was trimmed by 3 bases and the J gene end by 6 bases; junction bases not matched to a gene: 11. The CDR3 contains 15 residues.

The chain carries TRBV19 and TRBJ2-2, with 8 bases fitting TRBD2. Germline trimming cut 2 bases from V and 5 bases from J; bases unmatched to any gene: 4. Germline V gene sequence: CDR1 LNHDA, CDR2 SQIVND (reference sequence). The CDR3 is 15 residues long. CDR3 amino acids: CASSIRRGETGELFF. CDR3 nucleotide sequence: TGTGCCAGTAGTATACGGCGGGGGGAAACCGGGGAGCTGTTTTTT.

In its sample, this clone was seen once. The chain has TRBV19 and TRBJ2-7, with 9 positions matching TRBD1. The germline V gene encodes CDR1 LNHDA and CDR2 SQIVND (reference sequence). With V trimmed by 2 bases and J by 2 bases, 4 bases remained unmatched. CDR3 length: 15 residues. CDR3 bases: TGTGCCAGTAGTATACCAGGGACAGGGACCTACGAGCAGTACTTC. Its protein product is CASSIPGTGTYEQYF.

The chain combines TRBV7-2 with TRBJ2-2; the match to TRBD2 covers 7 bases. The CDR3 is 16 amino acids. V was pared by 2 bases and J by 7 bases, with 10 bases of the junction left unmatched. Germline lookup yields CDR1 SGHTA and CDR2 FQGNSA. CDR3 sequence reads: CASSLMAGDLNGELFF. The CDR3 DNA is TGTGCCAGCAGCTTAATGGCGGGGGATCTTAACGGGGAGCTGTTTTTT.

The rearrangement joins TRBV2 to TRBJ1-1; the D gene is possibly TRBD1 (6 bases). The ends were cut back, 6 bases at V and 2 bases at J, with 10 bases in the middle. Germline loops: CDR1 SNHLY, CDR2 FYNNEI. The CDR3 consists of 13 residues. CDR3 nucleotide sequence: TGTGCCAGCAGAACGGACAGCAACACTGAAGCTTTCTTT. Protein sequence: CASRTDSNTEAFF.

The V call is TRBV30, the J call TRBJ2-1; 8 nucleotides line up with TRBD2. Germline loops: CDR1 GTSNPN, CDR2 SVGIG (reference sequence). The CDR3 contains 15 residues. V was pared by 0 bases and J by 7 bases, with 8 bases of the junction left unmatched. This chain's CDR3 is CAWSVHSGNGNEQFF. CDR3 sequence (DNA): TGTGCCTGGAGTGTACATAGCGGGAATGGTAATGAGCAGTTCTTC.

The CDR3 protein is CASSQGVNQETQYF. The CDR3, as DNA: TGCGCCAGCAGCCAGGGCGTCAACCAAGAGACCCAGTACTTC. The J gene is TRBJ2-5, the V gene TRBV4-1; unclear D gene. With 3 bases removed from V and 0 bases from J, the gap between germline ends came to 8 bases. The germline V gene encodes CDR1 MGHRA and CDR2 YSYEKL. The length of the CDR3 is 14 residues.

The CDR3 here is CASSITGDSNQPQHF. CDR3 coding DNA: TGTGCCAGCAGCATTACAGGGGATAGCAATCAGCCCCAGCATTTT. This chain links TRBV7-9 with TRBJ1-5; TRBD1 agrees at 7 bases. The CDR3 contains 15 residues. Germline lookup yields CDR1 SEHNR and CDR2 FQNEAQ (reference sequence). V lost 5 bases and J lost 0; bases outside the gene matches: 4.

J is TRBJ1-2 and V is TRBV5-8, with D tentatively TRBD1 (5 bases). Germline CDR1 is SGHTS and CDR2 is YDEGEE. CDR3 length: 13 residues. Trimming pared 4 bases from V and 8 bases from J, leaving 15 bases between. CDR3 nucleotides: TGTGCCAGCAGCCTCGACAGAGAGAGGGGCTACACCTTC. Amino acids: CASSLDRERGYTF.

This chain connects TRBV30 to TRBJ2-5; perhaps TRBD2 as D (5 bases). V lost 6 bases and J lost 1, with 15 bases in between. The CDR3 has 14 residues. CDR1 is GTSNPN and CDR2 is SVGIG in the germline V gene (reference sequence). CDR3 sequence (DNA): TGTGCCTGTACCCGCGGCGGGCCCCAAGAGACCCAGTACTTC. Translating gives CACTRGGPQETQYF.

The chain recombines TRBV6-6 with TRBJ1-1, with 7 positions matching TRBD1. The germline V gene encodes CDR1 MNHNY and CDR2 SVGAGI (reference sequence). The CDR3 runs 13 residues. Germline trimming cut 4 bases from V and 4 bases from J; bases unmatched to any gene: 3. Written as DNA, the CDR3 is TGTGCCAGCAGTTCGACAGGGCTCACTGAAGCTTTCTTT. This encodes CASSSTGLTEAFF.

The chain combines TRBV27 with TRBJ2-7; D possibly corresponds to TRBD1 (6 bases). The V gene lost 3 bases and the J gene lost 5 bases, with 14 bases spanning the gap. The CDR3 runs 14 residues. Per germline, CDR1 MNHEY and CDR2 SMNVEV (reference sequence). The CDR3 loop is CASSFQGNIHEQYF. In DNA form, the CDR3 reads TGTGCCAGCAGTTTCCAGGGGAACATCCACGAGCAGTACTTC.

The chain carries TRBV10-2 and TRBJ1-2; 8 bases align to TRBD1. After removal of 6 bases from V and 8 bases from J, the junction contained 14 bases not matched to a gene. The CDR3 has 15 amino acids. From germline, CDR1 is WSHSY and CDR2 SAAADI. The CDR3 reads CASRASQGATEGYTF. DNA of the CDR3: TGCGCCAGCAGGGCCTCCCAGGGGGCGACGGAAGGCTACACCTTC.

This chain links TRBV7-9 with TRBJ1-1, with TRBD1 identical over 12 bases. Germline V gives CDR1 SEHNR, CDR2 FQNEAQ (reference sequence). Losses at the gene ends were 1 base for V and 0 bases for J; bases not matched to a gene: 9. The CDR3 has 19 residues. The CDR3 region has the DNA TGTGCCAGCAGCTTAGGTGGGACAGGGGGCTTCTATATGAACACTGAAGCTTTCTTT. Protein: CASSLGGTGGFYMNTEAFF. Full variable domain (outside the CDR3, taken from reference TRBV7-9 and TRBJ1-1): DTGVSQNPRHKITKRGQNVTFRCDPISEHNRLYWYRQTLGQGPEFLTYFQNEAQLEKSRLLSDRFSAERPKGSFSTLEIQRTEQGDSAMYLCASSLGGTGGFYMNTEAFFGQGTRLTVV.

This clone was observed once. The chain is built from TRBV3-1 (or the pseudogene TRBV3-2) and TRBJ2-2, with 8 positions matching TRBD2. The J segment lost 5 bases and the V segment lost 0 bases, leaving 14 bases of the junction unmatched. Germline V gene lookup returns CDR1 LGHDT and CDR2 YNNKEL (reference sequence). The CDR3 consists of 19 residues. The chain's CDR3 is CASSQEKVMRGVPTGELFF. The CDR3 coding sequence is TGTGCCAGCAGCCAAGAAAAAGTTATGCGGGGGGTTCCTACCGGGGAGCTGTTTTTT.